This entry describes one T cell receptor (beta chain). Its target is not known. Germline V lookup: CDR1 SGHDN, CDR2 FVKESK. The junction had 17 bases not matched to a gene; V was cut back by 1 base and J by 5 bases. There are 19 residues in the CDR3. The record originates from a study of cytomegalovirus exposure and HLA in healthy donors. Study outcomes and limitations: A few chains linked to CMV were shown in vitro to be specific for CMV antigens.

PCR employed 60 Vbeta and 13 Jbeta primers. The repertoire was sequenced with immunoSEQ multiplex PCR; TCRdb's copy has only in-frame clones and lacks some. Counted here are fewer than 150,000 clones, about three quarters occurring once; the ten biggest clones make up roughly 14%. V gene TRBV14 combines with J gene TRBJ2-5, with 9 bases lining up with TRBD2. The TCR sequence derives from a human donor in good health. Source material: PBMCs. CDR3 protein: CASSQGFKNRGRARETQYF. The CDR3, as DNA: TGTGCCAGCAGCCAAGGCTTTAAGAATCGCGGGAGGGCCCGTGAGACCCAGTACTTC.